Sequencing of this T cell receptor (beta chain) was carried out in a study of cytomegalovirus exposure and HLA in healthy donors. Looking at the study overall: It was reported in a later analysis that the roughly 120 validation repertoires used the same platform as the roughly 700 first-cohort repertoires. Study-wide points: Listed as cytomegalovirus-associated were 164 TCR beta chains. Rare TCR sequences predominated, though certain public TCRs were found in many donors. First-cohort TCR clusters tended to co-occur in the 130 or so validation repertoires, a later analysis found.

Comments on this clone: Its antigen is not known.

This table comes from immunoSEQ multiplex PCR, and its TCRdb copy is limited to in-frame clones, with some not included. In the table there are about 250,000 clones, about 88% of which are singletons. In germline, CDR1 is ENHRY, CDR2 SYGVKD. The CDR3 covers 13 residues. V lost 0 bases and J 8 bases, leaving 7 bases between the germline ends. This receptor was taken from a man aged 18-30 years in good health and CMV-seropositive. The chain carries TRBV10-3 and TRBJ1-4, with D unresolved. The sequencing input was PBMCs. The CDR3 DNA follows: TGTGCCATCAGTGAGTCGGGGAAGGAAAAACTGTTTTTT. Translated: CAISESGKEKLFF.